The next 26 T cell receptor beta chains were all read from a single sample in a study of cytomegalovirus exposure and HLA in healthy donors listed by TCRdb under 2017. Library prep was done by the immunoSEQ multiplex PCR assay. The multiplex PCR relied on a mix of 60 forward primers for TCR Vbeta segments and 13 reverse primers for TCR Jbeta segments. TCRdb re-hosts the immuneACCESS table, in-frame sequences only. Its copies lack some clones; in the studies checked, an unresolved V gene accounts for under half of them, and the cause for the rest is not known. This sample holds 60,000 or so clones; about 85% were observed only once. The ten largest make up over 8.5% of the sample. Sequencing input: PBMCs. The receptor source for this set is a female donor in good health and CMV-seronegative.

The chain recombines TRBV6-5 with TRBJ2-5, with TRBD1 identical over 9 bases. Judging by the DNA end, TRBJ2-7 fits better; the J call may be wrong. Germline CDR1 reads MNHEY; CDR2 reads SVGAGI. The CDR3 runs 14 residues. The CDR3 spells CASSYSTGGYEQYF. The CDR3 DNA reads TGTGCCAGCAGTTACTCGACAGGGGGCTACGAGCAGTACTTC.

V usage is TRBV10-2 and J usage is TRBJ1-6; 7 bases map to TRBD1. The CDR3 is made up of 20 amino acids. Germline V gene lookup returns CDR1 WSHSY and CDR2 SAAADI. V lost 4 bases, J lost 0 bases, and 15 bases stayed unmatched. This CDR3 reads CASSALQGGFVGSYNSPLHF. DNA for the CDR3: TGCGCCAGCAGTGCCCTCCAGGGGGGTTTCGTTGGCTCCTATAATTCACCCCTCCACTTT.

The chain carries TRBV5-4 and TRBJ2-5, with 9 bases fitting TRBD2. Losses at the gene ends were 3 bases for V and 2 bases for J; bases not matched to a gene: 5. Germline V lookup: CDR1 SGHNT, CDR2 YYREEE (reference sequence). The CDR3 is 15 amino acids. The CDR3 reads CASSWGLASQETQYF. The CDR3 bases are TGTGCCAGCAGCTGGGGACTAGCCTCACAAGAGACCCAGTACTTC. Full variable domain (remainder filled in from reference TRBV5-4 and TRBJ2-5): ETGVTQSPTHLIKTRGQQVTLRCSSQSGHNTVSWYQQALGQGPQFIFQYYREEENGRGNFPPRFSGLQFPNYSSELNVNALELDDSALYLCASSWGLASQETQYFGPGTRLLVL.

The CDR3, as DNA: TGTGCCAGCCATAGAGGAGGCAGTCCCTATGGCTACACCTTC. Translated, it gives CASHRGGSPYGYTF. V and J are TRBV28 and TRBJ1-2; no clear D gene. CDR1 and CDR2 from the germline V gene are MDHEN and SYDVKM. This CDR3 has 14 amino acids. Trimming removed 8 bases at V and 4 bases at J, with 17 bases between.

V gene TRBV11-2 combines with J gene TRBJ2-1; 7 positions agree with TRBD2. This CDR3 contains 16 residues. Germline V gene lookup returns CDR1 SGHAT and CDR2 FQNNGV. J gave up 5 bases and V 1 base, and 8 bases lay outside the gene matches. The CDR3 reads CASSLGASGLDNEQFF. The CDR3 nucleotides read TGTGCCAGCAGCTTAGGGGCTAGCGGTTTAGACAATGAGCAGTTCTTC. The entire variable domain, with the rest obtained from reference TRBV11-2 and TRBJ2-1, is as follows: EAGVAQSPRYKIIEKRQSVAFWCNPISGHATLYWYQQILGQGPKLLIQFQNNGVVDDSQLPKDRFSAERLKGVDSTLKIQPAKLEDSAVYLCASSLGASGLDNEQFFGPGTRLTVL.

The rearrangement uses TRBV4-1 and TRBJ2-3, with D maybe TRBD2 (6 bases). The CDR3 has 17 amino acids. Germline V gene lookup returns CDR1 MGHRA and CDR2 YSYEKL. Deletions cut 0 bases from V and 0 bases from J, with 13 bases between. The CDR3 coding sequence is TGCGCCAGCAGCCAAGATAGAACCGGGACTAGCACAGATACGCAGTATTTT. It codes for CASSQDRTGTSTDTQYF.

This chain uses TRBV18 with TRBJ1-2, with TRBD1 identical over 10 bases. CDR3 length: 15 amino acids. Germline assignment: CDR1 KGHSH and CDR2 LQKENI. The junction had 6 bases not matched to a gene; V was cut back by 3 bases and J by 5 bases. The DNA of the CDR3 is TGTGCCAGCTCACCTCCCGGGACAGGGGCTTATGGCTACACCTTC. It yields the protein CASSPPGTGAYGYTF.

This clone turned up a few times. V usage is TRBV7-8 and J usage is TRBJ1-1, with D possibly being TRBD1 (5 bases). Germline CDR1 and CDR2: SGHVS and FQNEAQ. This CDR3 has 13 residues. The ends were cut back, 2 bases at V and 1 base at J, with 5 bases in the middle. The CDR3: CASSLTGNTEAFF. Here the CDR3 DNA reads TGTGCCAGCAGCTTAACAGGGAACACTGAAGCTTTCTTT.

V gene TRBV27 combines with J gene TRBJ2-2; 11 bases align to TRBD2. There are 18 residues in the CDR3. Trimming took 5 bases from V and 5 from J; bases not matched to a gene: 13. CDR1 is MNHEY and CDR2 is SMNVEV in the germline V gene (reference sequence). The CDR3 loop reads CASSVTSGVNLRTGELFF. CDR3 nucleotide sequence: TGTGCCAGCAGTGTGACTAGCGGGGTCAACCTTAGAACCGGGGAGCTGTTTTTT.

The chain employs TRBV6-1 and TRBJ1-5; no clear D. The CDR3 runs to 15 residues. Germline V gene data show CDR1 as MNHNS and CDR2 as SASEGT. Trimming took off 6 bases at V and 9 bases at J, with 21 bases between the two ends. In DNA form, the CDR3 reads TGTGCCAGCAGCTCCCGGGGTCCTCAGTGGTGGCCCCAGCATTTT. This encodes CASSSRGPQWWPQHF.

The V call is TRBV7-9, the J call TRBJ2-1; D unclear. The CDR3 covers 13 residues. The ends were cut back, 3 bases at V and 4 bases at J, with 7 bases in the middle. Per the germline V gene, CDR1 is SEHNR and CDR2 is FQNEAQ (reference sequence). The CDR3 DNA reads TGTGCCAGCAGCTTGCACAGATACAATGAGCAGTTCTTC. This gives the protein CASSLHRYNEQFF.

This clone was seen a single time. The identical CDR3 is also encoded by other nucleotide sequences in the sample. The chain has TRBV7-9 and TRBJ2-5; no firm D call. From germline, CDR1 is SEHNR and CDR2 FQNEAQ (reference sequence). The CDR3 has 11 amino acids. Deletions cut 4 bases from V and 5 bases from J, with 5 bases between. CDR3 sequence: CASSSRETQYF. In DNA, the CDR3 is TGTGCCAGCAGCTCTAGGGAGACCCAGTACTTC.

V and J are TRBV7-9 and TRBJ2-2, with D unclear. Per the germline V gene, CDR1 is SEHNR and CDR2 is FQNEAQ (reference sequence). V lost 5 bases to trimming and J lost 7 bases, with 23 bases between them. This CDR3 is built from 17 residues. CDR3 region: CASSLTTTERQGGELFF. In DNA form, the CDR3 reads TGTGCCAGCAGCCTAACCACCACGGAACGACAAGGCGGGGAGCTGTTTTTT.

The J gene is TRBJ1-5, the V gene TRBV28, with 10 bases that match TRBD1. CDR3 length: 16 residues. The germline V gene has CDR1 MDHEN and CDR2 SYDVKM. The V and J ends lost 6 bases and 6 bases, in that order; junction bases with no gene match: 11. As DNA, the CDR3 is TGTGCCAGCAGGGAAGCCGGGACAGGGGAGTTTCAGCCCCAGCATTTT. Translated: CASREAGTGEFQPQHF.

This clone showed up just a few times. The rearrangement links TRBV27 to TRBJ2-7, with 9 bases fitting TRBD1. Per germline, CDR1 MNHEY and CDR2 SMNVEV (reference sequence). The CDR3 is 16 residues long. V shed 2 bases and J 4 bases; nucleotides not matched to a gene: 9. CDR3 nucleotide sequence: TGTGCCAGCAGTTTAGGGCTGGGACAGGGAACGTACGAGCAGTACTTC. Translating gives CASSLGLGQGTYEQYF.

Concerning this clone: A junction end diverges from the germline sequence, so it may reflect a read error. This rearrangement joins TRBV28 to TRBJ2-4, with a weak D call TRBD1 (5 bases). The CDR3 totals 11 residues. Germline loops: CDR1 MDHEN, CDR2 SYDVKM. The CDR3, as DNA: TGTGCCAGCAGTTCGCGGACAATCTTCCACTTC. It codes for CASSSRTIFHF.

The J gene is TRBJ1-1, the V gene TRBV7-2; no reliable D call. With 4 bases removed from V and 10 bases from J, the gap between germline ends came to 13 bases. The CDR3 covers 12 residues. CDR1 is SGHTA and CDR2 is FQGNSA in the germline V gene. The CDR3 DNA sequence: TGTGCCAGCAGCTCACGGGTTATGGGAGCTTTCTTT. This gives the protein CASSSRVMGAFF.

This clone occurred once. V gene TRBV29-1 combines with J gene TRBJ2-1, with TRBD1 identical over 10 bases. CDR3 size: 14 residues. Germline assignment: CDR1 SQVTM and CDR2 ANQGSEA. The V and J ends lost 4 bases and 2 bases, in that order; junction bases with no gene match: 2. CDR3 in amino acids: CSVGGTGAYNEQFF. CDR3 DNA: TGCAGCGTTGGTGGGACAGGGGCCTACAATGAGCAGTTCTTC.

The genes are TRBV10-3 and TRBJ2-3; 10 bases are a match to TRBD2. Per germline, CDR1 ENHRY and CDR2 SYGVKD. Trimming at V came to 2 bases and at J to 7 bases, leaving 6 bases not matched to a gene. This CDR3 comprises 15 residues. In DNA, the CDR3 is TGTGCCATCAGTGAGGGGACTAGCGATCTATATACGCAGTATTTT. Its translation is CAISEGTSDLYTQYF.

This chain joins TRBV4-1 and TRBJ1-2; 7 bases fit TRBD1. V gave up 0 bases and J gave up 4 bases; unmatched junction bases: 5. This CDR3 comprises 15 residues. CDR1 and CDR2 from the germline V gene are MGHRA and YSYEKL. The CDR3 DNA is TGCGCCAGCAGCCAAGAAAGGGGGCTGGGCTATGGCTACACCTTC. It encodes CASSQERGLGYGYTF.

The CDR3 loop reads CASSIQRGTYEQYF. The CDR3 bases are TGTGCCAGCAGCATACAGCGGGGAACCTACGAGCAGTACTTC. The chain has TRBV7-2 and TRBJ2-7, with 7 bases lining up with TRBD2. The CDR3 is 14 residues long. Germline CDR1 is SGHTA and CDR2 is FQGNSA. The V gene end was trimmed by 5 bases and the J gene end by 2 bases; junction bases not matched to a gene: 6.

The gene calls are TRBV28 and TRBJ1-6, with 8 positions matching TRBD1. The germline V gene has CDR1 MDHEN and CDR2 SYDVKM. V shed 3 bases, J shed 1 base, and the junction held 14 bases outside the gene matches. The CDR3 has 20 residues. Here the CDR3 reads CASSFFNLQGARSYNSPLHF. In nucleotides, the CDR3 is TGTGCCAGCAGTTTCTTCAATCTGCAGGGGGCGCGGTCCTATAATTCACCCCTCCACTTT.

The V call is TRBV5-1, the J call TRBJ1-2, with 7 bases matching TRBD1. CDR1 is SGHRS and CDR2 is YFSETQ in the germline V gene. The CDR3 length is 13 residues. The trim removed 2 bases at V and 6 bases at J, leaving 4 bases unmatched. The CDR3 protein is CASSLHRGNGYTF. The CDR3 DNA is TGCGCCAGCAGCTTACACAGGGGAAATGGCTACACCTTC.

The CDR3 sequence is CASSSRVNNSPLHF. In DNA, the CDR3 is TGTGCCAGCAGTTCCAGGGTAAATAATTCACCCCTCCACTTT. This chain uses TRBV27 with TRBJ1-6, with D possibly being TRBD1 (5 bases). Germline V gives CDR1 MNHEY, CDR2 SMNVEV (reference sequence). The V gene lost 4 bases and the J gene lost 5 bases, with 9 bases spanning the gap. The CDR3 covers 14 residues.

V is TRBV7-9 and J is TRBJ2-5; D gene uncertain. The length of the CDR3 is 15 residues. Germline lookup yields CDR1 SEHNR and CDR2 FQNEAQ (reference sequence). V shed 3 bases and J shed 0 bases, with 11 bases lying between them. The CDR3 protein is CASSFTAGYQETQYF. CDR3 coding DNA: TGTGCCAGCAGCTTTACTGCCGGGTACCAAGAGACCCAGTACTTC.

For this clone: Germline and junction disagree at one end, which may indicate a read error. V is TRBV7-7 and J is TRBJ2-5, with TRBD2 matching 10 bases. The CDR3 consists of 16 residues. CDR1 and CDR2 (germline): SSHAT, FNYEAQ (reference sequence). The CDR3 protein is CASSLSASGGPKTQYF. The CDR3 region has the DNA TGTGCTAGCAGCTTGAGCGCTAGCGGGGGACCCAAAACCCAGTACTTC.